These T cell receptor beta chains were read from a single sample in a study of regulatory T cells in long-lasting Graves disease. TCRdb reanalysed the multiplex PCR reads using MiXCR and keeps one entry per CDR3 protein. The sample has roughly 470,000 distinct CDR3 sequences, about a fifth seen once. Sequencing was performed on peripheral blood mononuclear cells (PBMCs), taken when the disease was refractory, from a patient treated with antithyroid drugs. These receptor sequences come from a female donor with Graves disease. The CDR3 runs from the conserved cysteine through the conserved F or W.

V gene,J gene,CDR3 protein
TRBV2,TRBJ2-3,CASVTGTGFTDTQYF
TRBV28,TRBJ2-5,CASKGFLRQETQYF
TRBV18,TRBJ1-2,CASSPRPANYGYTF
TRBV12-5,TRBJ1-4,CASGSVNRQGWREKLFF
TRBV6-5,TRBJ2-7,CASSYGLAGATEQYF
TRBV3-1,TRBJ2-7,CASSILGSYEQYF
TRBV2,TRBJ2-2,CASSLTSGITRGTGELFF
TRBV12-3/TRBV12-4,TRBJ2-2,CASSDSKRVTGELFF
TRBV20-1,TRBJ1-1,CSASTGWTEAFF
TRBV11-2,TRBJ1-5,CASSLGSGVQPQHF
TRBV2,TRBJ2-3,CASKAGEPDTQYF
TRBV7-9,TRBJ2-7,CASSFPGQGSYEQYF
TRBV28,TRBJ2-7,CASSPDRREQYF
TRBV6-1,TRBJ2-6,CASSQGLAGFSGANVLTF
TRBV5-1,TRBJ2-7,CASSLEQGRDEQYF
TRBV29-1,TRBJ2-7,CSVPDRGQVEQYF
TRBV18,TRBJ2-7,CASSPLSGLAGVVAEQYF